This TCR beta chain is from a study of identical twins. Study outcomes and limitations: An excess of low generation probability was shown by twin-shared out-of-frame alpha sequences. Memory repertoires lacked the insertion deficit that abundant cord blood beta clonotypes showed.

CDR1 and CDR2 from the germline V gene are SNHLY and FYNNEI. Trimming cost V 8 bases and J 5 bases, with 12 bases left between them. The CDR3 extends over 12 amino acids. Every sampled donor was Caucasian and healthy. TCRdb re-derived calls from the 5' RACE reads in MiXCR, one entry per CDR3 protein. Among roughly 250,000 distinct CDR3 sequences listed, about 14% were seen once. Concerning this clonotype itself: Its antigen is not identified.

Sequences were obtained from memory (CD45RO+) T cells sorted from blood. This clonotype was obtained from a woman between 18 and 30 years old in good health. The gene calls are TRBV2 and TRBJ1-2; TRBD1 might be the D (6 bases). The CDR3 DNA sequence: TGTGCCAGCGGGGGCGCGACTTATGGCTACACCTTC. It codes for CASGGATYGYTF.